The T cell receptor (beta chain) described here comes from a study of blood T cell repertoires in COVID-19 (dated by TCRdb to the early 2020s). Background on the whole study: The collaborator samples originated in the United States, Italy and Spain and spanned the acute and convalescent phases of COVID-19. HLA class I and class II types, where available, came from metadata supplied by the sample provider rather than from assay-based typing. Samples were obtained from the ongoing ImmuneRACE study (first 160 participants) and from roughly 1,300 subjects provided by 6 global collaborators. Subjects who had been exposed to COVID-19, were actively infected with it, or had recovered from it provided the deeply sampled blood TCRbeta repertoires that made up the dataset. A freely available public database, intended as a resource for researchers studying the immune response to SARS-CoV-2, is where the repertoires were released. The sample metadata nearly always contained a de-identified subject ID, COVID-19 status, age in years and sex. The material from the prospective study consisted of cDNA or gDNA derived from T cells, B-cell-depleted T cells, or PBMCs. Study-wide conclusions, independent of this receptor: The amount of clinical and demographic metadata varied by source and participant and was provided uncurated.

TCRbeta CDR3 regions were amplified from genomic DNA by means of the immunoSEQ Assay, a bias-controlled multiplex PCR. The paper's data handling went like this. Within the assay, amplification of reference gene primers was used to estimate how many nucleated cells each sample contained. To quantify the absolute abundance of each unique TCRbeta CDR3 rearrangement, sequence reads were collapsed and filtered. For each sample, productive Simpson clonality was calculated as the square root of Simpson's diversity index across productive rearrangements. This immuneACCESS table, as held by TCRdb, lists in-frame sequences with V and J called but not all clones. Of the missing ones, under half trace to an unresolved V gene in checked studies; the others have no known cause. Clone size and V and J calls were adopted from that table, with D and trimming inferred from the DNA. In this sample the table shows fewer than 90,000 clones, approximately 75% of which occur a single time. The ten largest clones represent roughly an eighth of the sample.

Remarks on this clone: It has no known antigen specificity. Per-nucleotide qualities are absent, and no much larger clonotype sits a single base away.

Sequences SGHDN (CDR1) and FVKESK (CDR2) are obtained from the germline V gene. After removal of 2 bases from V and 4 bases from J, the junction retains 7 bases not matched to a gene. Spanning cysteine to phenylalanine, the CDR3 consists of 15 amino acids. Here the CDR3 DNA is all that survives: 45 bases in frame from base 1. Each collaborating institution followed its own protocols to collect whole blood in K2EDTA tubes. For TCRbeta analysis, collaborators shipped samples as frozen whole blood, isolated PBMCs, or DNA extracted from either of those sample types. The specimen sequenced was peripheral blood. This receptor was taken from a woman of 80 years or more with acute or convalescent COVID-19. The V and J genes are TRBV14 and TRBJ2-7, with 8 junctional bases fitting TRBD1. CDR3 protein: CASSQYRTGTYEQYF. DNA sequence: TGTGCCAGCAGCCAATATAGGACAGGGACTTACGAGCAGTACTTC.